These 25 T cell receptor beta chains originate from one sample sequenced in a study of sequential checkpoint blockade in melanoma. Indicated treatment: randomized to nivolumab then ipilimumab (arm A) or the reverse (arm B). TCRdb's copy holds only in-frame clones and misses some; the assay was immunoSEQ multiplex PCR. The sample lists about 20,000 clones; approximately 80% were seen once. Here the sequenced sample was CD8+ T cells sorted from blood (inferred from file names), taken from a patient given nivolumab and ipilimumab in sequence. These receptors came from a human donor with melanoma.

The CDR3 DNA sequence: TGTGCCAGCAGTTACAGGGAAACTAACTATGGCTACACCTTC. This sequence encodes CASSYRETNYGYTF. The gene calls are TRBV28 and TRBJ1-2; a possible D gene is TRBD1 (6 bases). V lost 4 bases and J 0 bases, leaving 9 bases between the germline ends. Germline values: CDR1 MDHEN, CDR2 SYDVKM. The CDR3 runs to 14 residues.

This chain joins TRBV4-3 and TRBJ1-2; possibly TRBD1 for D (6 bases). The germline V gene has CDR1 LGHNA and CDR2 YSLEER. CDR3 length equals 16 residues. Trimming stripped 0 bases from V and 4 bases from J, with 15 bases between. CDR3 amino acids: CASSQETGGGGYGYTF. The CDR3 nucleotides are TGCGCCAGCAGCCAAGAGACGGGGGGCGGGGGCTATGGCTACACCTTC.

The chain couples TRBV5-8 to TRBJ2-1; 9 bases are shared with TRBD2. There are 17 residues in the CDR3. CDR1 and CDR2 from the germline V gene are SGHTS and YDEGEE. J gave up 0 bases and V 4 bases, and 8 bases lay outside the gene matches. In nucleotides, the CDR3 is TGTGCCAGCAGCCTAGGGACTAGCCTTAGCTCCTACAATGAGCAGTTCTTC. Residues: CASSLGTSLSSYNEQFF. The full variable domain, with the rest looked up from reference TRBV5-8 and TRBJ2-1, is EAGVTQSPTHLIKTRGQQATLRCSPISGHTSVYWYQQALGLGLQFLLWYDEGEERNRGNFPPRFSGRQFPNYSSELNVNALELEDSALYLCASSLGTSLSSYNEQFFGPGTRLTVL.

This chain connects TRBV5-5 to TRBJ1-2, with TRBD1 matching over 7 bases. Germline V gives CDR1 SGHKS, CDR2 YYEKEE (reference sequence). Trimming took 4 bases from V and 5 from J; bases not matched to a gene: 5. The CDR3 has 13 residues. In DNA form, the CDR3 reads TGTGCCAGCAGCCCCGGGACAGAGTATGGCTACACCTTC. Protein: CASSPGTEYGYTF. The whole variable domain, remainder taken from reference TRBV5-5 and TRBJ1-2, is DAGVTQSPTHLIKTRGQQVTLRCSPISGHKSVSWYQQVLGQGPQFIFQYYEKEERGRGNFPDRFSARQFPNYSSELNVNALLLGDSALYLCASSPGTEYGYTFGSGTRLTVV.

This chain connects TRBV5-4 to TRBJ2-2, with TRBD1 identical over 7 bases. This CDR3 comprises 13 residues. Germline V gene lookup returns CDR1 SGHNT and CDR2 YYREEE (reference sequence). After removal of 4 bases from V and 15 bases from J, the junction contained 12 bases not matched to a gene. The CDR3 sequence: CASSQPPRQGVFF. The CDR3 DNA reads TGTGCCAGCAGCCAGCCGCCCCGACAGGGCGTGTTTTTT.

This clone was observed a handful of times. The chain is built from TRBV2 and TRBJ2-5; D may be TRBD2 (7 bases). The CDR3 extends over 15 amino acids. Trimming took off 2 bases at V and 2 bases at J, with 12 bases between the two ends. The germline V gene encodes CDR1 SNHLY and CDR2 FYNNEI. This CDR3 is CASSELGRGQETQYF. In nucleotides, the CDR3 is TGTGCCAGCAGTGAACTGGGGAGGGGGCAAGAGACCCAGTACTTC. The entire variable domain, with the rest obtained from reference TRBV2 and TRBJ2-5, is as follows: EPEVTQTPSHQVTQMGQEVILRCVPISNHLYFYWYRQILGQKVEFLVSFYNNEISEKSEIFDDQFSVERPDGSNFTLKIRSTKLEDSAMYFCASSELGRGQETQYFGPGTRLLVL.

The chain carries TRBV7-8 and TRBJ2-5, with 11 bases matching TRBD2. Germline values: CDR1 SGHVS, CDR2 FQNEAQ. This CDR3 is 15 amino acids long. V lost 3 bases and J lost 2; bases outside the gene matches: 2. As DNA, the CDR3 is TGTGCCAGCAGCTTCTTAGCGGGGGGGCAAGAGACCCAGTACTTC. Protein sequence: CASSFLAGGQETQYF.

This rearrangement joins TRBV7-8 to TRBJ1-2; 7 nucleotides align to TRBD1. The CDR3 is 14 residues long. Per the germline V gene, CDR1 is SGHVS and CDR2 is FQNEAQ. With 5 bases clipped from V and 2 bases from J, the junction kept 5 bases outside the gene matches. CDR3 bases: TGTGCCAGCAGCACTACAGGGGCCAACTATGGCTACACCTTC. Amino acids: CASSTTGANYGYTF.

The chain employs TRBV19 and TRBJ2-7; D not certain. The germline gives CDR1 LNHDA, CDR2 SQIVND (reference sequence). This CDR3 spans 13 amino acids. V was clipped by 0 bases and J by 2 bases, with 5 bases between them. In DNA form, the CDR3 reads TGTGCCAGTAGTATAGACAGTACCTACGAGCAGTACTTC. It encodes CASSIDSTYEQYF.

This rearrangement joins TRBV19 to TRBJ2-7, with 7 bases identical to TRBD1. With V trimmed by 1 base and J by 4 bases, 16 bases remained unmatched. Germline lookup yields CDR1 LNHDA and CDR2 SQIVND (reference sequence). This CDR3 is 18 amino acids long. CDR3 bases: TGTGCCAGTAGTATAGCCCTAGTGGACCGGGACAGCGCTTACGAGCAGTACTTC. It translates to CASSIALVDRDSAYEQYF. Full variable domain (remainder filled in from reference TRBV19 and TRBJ2-7): DGGITQSPKYLFRKEGQNVTLSCEQNLNHDAMYWYRQDPGQGLRLIYYSQIVNDFQKGDIAEGYSVSREKKESFPLTVTSAQKNPTAFYLCASSIALVDRDSAYEQYFGPGTRLTVT.

The chain has TRBV7-8 and TRBJ1-1; D unresolved. This CDR3 comprises 13 residues. Trimming left V 4 bases short and J 4 bases short, with 10 bases between. CDR1 is SGHVS, CDR2 FQNEAQ, per germline. The CDR3 loop is CASSSAGPTEAFF. The CDR3 coding sequence is TGTGCCAGCAGCTCGGCGGGCCCCACTGAAGCTTTCTTT.

This chain joins TRBV7-9 and TRBJ2-2, with D perhaps matching TRBD1 (6 bases). The CDR3 length is 17 residues. CDR1 and CDR2 (germline): SEHNR, FQNEAQ (reference sequence). The V gene lost 2 bases and the J gene lost 5 bases, with 18 bases spanning the gap. CDR3 residues: CASSLSVGIDRTGELFF. CDR3 bases: TGTGCCAGCAGCTTATCGGTGGGGATCGACAGGACCGGGGAGCTGTTTTTT.

DNA for the CDR3: TGTGCCAGCAGCCGGACAGGGGGCAATGAGCAGTTCTTC. It encodes CASSRTGGNEQFF. This chain connects TRBV7-9 to TRBJ2-1; 10 nucleotides agree with TRBD1. V lost 5 bases to trimming and J lost 6 bases; unmatched junction nucleotides: 1. Germline CDR1 and CDR2: SEHNR and FQNEAQ (reference sequence). The CDR3 covers 13 residues.

Concerning this clone itself: At one end the junction does not follow the germline gene, possibly because of a read error. The chain combines TRBV7-7 with TRBJ2-5; a possible D gene is TRBD1 (5 bases). Germline CDR1 reads SSHAT; CDR2 reads FNYEAQ (reference sequence). CDR3 length: 14 residues. The CDR3 protein is CASSLEVGEETQYF. The CDR3 nucleotides are TGTGCTAGCAGCTTAGAAGTAGGGGAAGAGACCCAGTACTTC. The variable domain in full, completed from reference TRBV7-7 and TRBJ2-5, reads GAGVSQSPRYKVTKRGQDVTLRCDPISSHATLYWYQQALGQGPEFLTYFNYEAQPDKSGLPSDRFSAERPEGSISTLTIQRTEQRDSAMYRCASSLEVGEETQYFGPGTRLLVL.

This chain links TRBV6-6 with TRBJ2-3, with no clear D. The CDR3 sequence is 14 residues long. Germline CDR1 is MNHNY and CDR2 is SVGAGI (reference sequence). Trimming left V 0 bases short and J 2 bases short, with 6 bases between. The CDR3 reads CASSYSLYTDTQYF. CDR3 DNA sequence: TGTGCCAGCAGTTACTCCCTCTACACAGATACGCAGTATTTT.

This rearrangement joins TRBV4-2 to TRBJ2-3, with 12 bases fitting TRBD2. The V gene end was trimmed by 4 bases and the J gene end by 0 bases; junction bases not matched to a gene: 8. Germline lookup yields CDR1 LGHNA and CDR2 YNFKEQ. The CDR3 is 18 residues long. In DNA form, the CDR3 reads TGTGCCAGCAGCCGACGACTAGCGGGGGTTACTAGCACAGATACGCAGTATTTT. It is translated as CASSRRLAGVTSTDTQYF.

This clone was seen only once. This chain uses TRBV9 with TRBJ2-1, with TRBD2 matching over 10 bases. The CDR3 is 16 residues long. From germline, CDR1 is SGDLS and CDR2 YYNGEE. V was clipped by 0 bases and J by 6 bases; unmatched bases: 6. The CDR3 bases are TGTGCCAGCAGCGTAGCTGCACTAGCGGGGCGCAATGAGCAGTTCTTC. Translation: CASSVAALAGRNEQFF.

The V call is TRBV15, the J call TRBJ2-3, with 7 nucleotides matching TRBD2. With V trimmed by 0 bases and J by 0 bases, 6 bases remained unmatched. The CDR3 is made up of 17 amino acids. Looked up from germline, CDR1 is LNHNV and CDR2 is YYDKDF (reference sequence). In DNA form, the CDR3 reads TGTGCCACCAGCAGAGACAGTCTAGCGGTGAGCACAGATACGCAGTATTTT. This codes for CATSRDSLAVSTDTQYF.

The chain has TRBV6-6 and TRBJ1-4, with TRBD1 matching 7 bases. Germline lookup yields CDR1 MNHNY and CDR2 SVGAGI (reference sequence). CDR3 size: 16 residues. V lost 0 bases, J lost 3 bases, and 4 bases stayed unmatched. The CDR3 nucleotides read TGTGCCAGCAGTTACTCGACAGGGTTTCCTAATGAAAAACTGTTTTTT. Encoded protein: CASSYSTGFPNEKLFF.

With regard to this clone: Since a far larger clone is one base different, this is likely a read error. The V and J genes are TRBV5-1 and TRBJ2-7; TRBD1 aligns across 8 bases. J was trimmed by 7 bases and V by 4 bases; bases with no gene match: 7. The CDR3 contains 13 residues. The germline V gene has CDR1 SGHRS and CDR2 YFSETQ. The CDR3 nucleotides are TGCGCCAGCAGCCGCGGACAGGGTTGGGAGCAGTACTTC. Its translation is CASSRGQGWEQYF.

This clone was seen only a few times. V is TRBV19 and J is TRBJ1-2; D call uncertain. With 6 bases removed from V and 7 bases from J, the gap between germline ends came to 15 bases. CDR3 length: 13 residues. Looked up from germline, CDR1 is LNHDA and CDR2 is SQIVND (reference sequence). CDR3 sequence (DNA): TGTGCCAGTAGCCCAATCGGGGTTCTTGGCTACACCTTC. Its translation: CASSPIGVLGYTF.

CDR3 residues: CASSQMDTGLLPLHF. The CDR3 DNA sequence: TGTGCCAGCAGCCAGATGGATACAGGCCTTTTACCCCTCCACTTT. The V call is TRBV4-2, the J call TRBJ1-6, with a possible D match to TRBD1 (5 bases). This CDR3 has 15 amino acids. Trimming removed 3 bases at V and 12 bases at J, with 18 bases between. In germline, CDR1 is LGHNA, CDR2 YNFKEQ.

This sequence joins TRBV10-2 and TRBJ2-5; tentatively, D is TRBD2 (6 bases). TRBJ2-7 matches the DNA end more closely, so the J call is doubtful. The CDR3 sequence is 14 residues long. The germline V gene encodes CDR1 WSHSY and CDR2 SAAADI. CDR3 sequence (DNA): TGCGCCAGCTGGGACTCCCAGAGCTCCTACGAGCAGTACTTC. It is translated as CASWDSQSSYEQYF.

This clone is termed medium-sized. The J gene is TRBJ1-2, the V gene TRBV6-1, with a tentative D call TRBD1 (6 bases). Germline CDR1 is MNHNS and CDR2 is SASEGT. Trimming cost V 1 base and J 8 bases, with 14 bases left between them. CDR3 length: 14 amino acids. DNA for the CDR3: TGTGCCAGCAGTGAAGGTGCTGGGGGCTGGGGCTACACCTTC. Protein product: CASSEGAGGWGYTF.

This CDR3 reads CASSSPATGGAGNEQFF. DNA for the CDR3: TGTGCCAGCAGCTCCCCCGCTACGGGGGGGGCCGGGAATGAGCAGTTCTTC. The chain links TRBV11-2 to TRBJ2-1, with 8 bases identical to TRBD2. Per germline, CDR1 SGHAT and CDR2 FQNNGV. The CDR3 consists of 17 residues. The V segment lost 4 bases and the J segment 7 bases; nucleotides outside the gene matches: 15.